The rows below give T cell receptor beta chains drawn from one sample of a study of regulatory T cells in long-lasting Graves disease. TCRdb reprocessed the multiplex PCR reads via MiXCR and lists one record per CDR3 protein. Among hundreds of thousands of distinct CDR3 sequences, around 16% were seen once, and the ten largest hold about 8%. These records were also assigned to another study, of T cells in Graves' hyperthyroidism and ophthalmopathy.

The sample in question was peripheral blood mononuclear cells (PBMCs), obtained at new diagnosis, from a patient treated with antithyroid drugs. The receptor set was obtained from a woman in her forties with Graves disease. CDR3s leave out the opening cysteine and the closing phenylalanine or tryptophan.

CDR3: ASSTGQRSYEQY
V: TRBV9

CDR3: ASSLDLDYYNEQF
V: TRBV11-2

CDR3: ASSLTSGPLYNEQF
V: TRBV28

CDR3: ASSSSGSPYEQY
V: TRBV11-3

CDR3: SASSGGSDEQF
V: TRBV20-1

CDR3: ASSGTSGGNNEQF
V: TRBV10-2

CDR3: ASSLARLKGETQY
V: TRBV11-2

CDR3: ASSNGSGRADEQF
V: TRBV19

CDR3: ASSSIQLYEQY
V: TRBV6-2/TRBV6-3

CDR3: ASSRNPGQGNYGYT
V: TRBV6-1

CDR3: SWGNQETQY
V: TRBV7-2

CDR3: ASSGRGGSSGGYT
V: TRBV6-2/TRBV6-3

CDR3: AISQFSIELGSNEQF
V: TRBV10-3

CDR3: ASIFADTQY
V: TRBV27

CDR3: ASSPMAGWRANEKLF
V: TRBV19

CDR3: ASSIGTSQYEQY
V: TRBV9

CDR3: ASSQGTDSNQPQH
V: TRBV4-2

CDR3: ASSPTSGTGFASTDTQY
V: TRBV28

CDR3: ASSLVGTSGANTGELF
V: TRBV14

CDR3: ASSLTGGISSPLH
V: TRBV7-3

CDR3: ASSESYIIDEQF
V: TRBV2

CDR3: ASSRDTRGDTQY
V: TRBV3-1

CDR3: ASSAEDGGTDTQY
V: TRBV9